The T cell receptor (beta chain) under discussion was sequenced for a study of cytomegalovirus exposure and HLA in healthy donors. Turning to the study itself: The 120 or so validation repertoires used the same platform as the 550 to 700 first-cohort repertoires (as reported by a later analysis). Study-wide findings and caveats: Some TCR beta chains (about 170 of them) were listed as cytomegalovirus-associated.

Points on this clone: The antigen is undetermined.

Germline loops: CDR1 MNHEY, CDR2 SVGAGI. CDR3 length equals 11 residues. Trimming stripped 7 bases from V and 3 bases from J, with 6 bases between. This table comes from immunoSEQ multiplex PCR, and its TCRdb copy is limited to in-frame clones, with some not included. This sample yields approximately 210,000 clones, of which about 84% are seen a single time; approximately 1.5% belongs to the top ten. The clonotype comes from a woman aged 18-30 years in good health and CMV-seronegative. The chain links TRBV6-5 to TRBJ1-1; possible D gene TRBD1, 5 bases. The source material was PBMCs. CDR3: CASIRDTEAFF. DNA for the CDR3: TGTGCCAGCATCAGGGACACTGAAGCTTTCTTT.